This T cell receptor (beta chain) was recovered during a study of regulatory T cells in long-lasting Graves disease. Study overall: Persistent Graves' disease required over 5 years of antithyroid drugs and positive TSH receptor antibodies. Study-level results: Those with persistent Graves' had less TCR diversity than newly diagnosed patients.

Unmatched junction bases numbered 10, after V lost 5 bases and J lost 3 bases. The CDR3 is made up of 16 amino acids. The germline V gene encodes CDR1 SGHTA and CDR2 FQGNSA. Arm-PCR of CDR3 regions with iRepertoire HTBI primers generated TCR beta libraries. TCRdb recomputed calls from the multiplex PCR reads with MiXCR, one row per CDR3 protein. Of over 450,000 distinct CDR3 sequences in the sample, approximately 21% were seen once. Note on this clonotype: Its antigen is still unknown.

The time point is: persistent/refractory GD, antithyroid drugs over 5 years with positive TRAb. Generation of the TCR library employed RNA extracted from PBMCs. American Thyroid Association guidelines served as the basis for diagnosing Graves' disease. Recruitment took place at an endocrinology department in Xi'an, China. This TCR came from a female donor with Graves disease. J is TRBJ2-7 and V is TRBV7-2, with TRBD1 identical over 10 bases. The input for sequencing was peripheral blood mononuclear cells (PBMCs), taken when the disease was refractory, from a patient treated with antithyroid drugs. CDR3 DNA: TGTGCCAGCAGCACCCGACCGGGACAGGGGAACTACGAGCAGTACTTC. Its translation: CASSTRPGQGNYEQYF.